Included here is one TCR beta chain sequence, with context. No antigen is known for it. The V gene's germline CDR1 is SGHTA and CDR2 FQGNSA. The length of the CDR3 is 14 residues. Trimming at V came to 0 bases and at J to 3 bases, leaving 1 base not matched to a gene. Researchers ran the PCR with 60 Vbeta and 13 Jbeta primers. Profiled with immunoSEQ multiplex PCR; TCRdb holds only in-frame clones, not every one. The sample holds 150,000 to 200,000 clones, about 88% seen once. These data originate in a study of cytomegalovirus exposure and HLA in healthy donors. Regarding the study as a whole: What was likely a sequencing artifact was a cluster of highly shared sequence variants. A few V segments could not be told apart, such as TRBV6-2 and TRBV6-3, and were left out. Most observed TCR sequences were rare, whereas some public TCRs were detected in many donors.

This rearrangement joins TRBV7-2 to TRBJ2-5; TRBD2 aligns across 7 bases. The specimen sequenced was PBMCs. The TCR comes from a man between 18 and 29 years old in good health and CMV-seropositive. The CDR3 DNA reads as TGTGCCAGCAGCTTAGCGGGGGGGAAAGAGACCCAGTACTTC. Its protein is CASSLAGGKETQYF. Full variable domain (missing parts from reference TRBV7-2 and TRBJ2-5): GAGVSQSPSNKVTEKGKDVELRCDPISGHTALYWYRQSLGQGLEFLIYFQGNSAPDKSGLPSDRFSAERTGGSVSTLTIQRTQQEDSAVYLCASSLAGGKETQYFGPGTRLLVL.